Given below is one T cell receptor beta chain in context. Antigen unknown. From blood CD8+ and CD4+ T cells, the TCR beta chain was sequenced. The data belong to a study of CD8 T cells in Susac syndrome. Overall study findings and caveats: Regarding the TCR sequencing and HLA analysis, the study admitted that a relatively small number of individuals were involved.

The CDR3 contains 19 residues. Losses at the gene ends were 3 bases for V and 7 bases for J; bases not matched to a gene: 20. Germline loops: CDR1 LGHNA, CDR2 YSLEER. An amount of RNA that ranged from about 0.45 to 1 ug was reverse transcribed with random hexamers. Amplification of TCR beta CDR3 used immunoSEQ multiplex PCR across 54 Vbeta and 13 Jbeta. TCRdb reprocessed the immunoSEQ multiplex PCR reads with MiXCR, giving one entry per CDR3 protein. The sample yields about 300,000 distinct CDR3 sequences, almost 85% seen once. The sequenced sample consisted of CD8+ T cells from PBMCs. The clonotype was recovered from a human donor with multiple sclerosis. This chain links TRBV4-3 with TRBJ2-2; 7 bases map to TRBD2. The CDR3 loop reads CASSHLSTYAGGNGGELFF. CDR3 bases: TGCGCCAGCAGCCACCTCTCTACTTATGCCGGGGGGAACGGCGGGGAGCTGTTTTTT.